The 10 T cell receptor beta chains presented below share a single source sample, sequenced in a study of shared clonotypes between healthy human individuals. The protocol was immunoSEQ multiplex PCR, while the TCRdb copy is restricted to in-frame clones and leaves out a portion. Among fewer than 1 million clones, around 96% were seen once, and the ten largest hold approximately 0.2%. The naive CD8 fraction comprised CD45RO-negative cells positively selected for CCR7 and excluded terminally differentiated effector memory CD45RA+ cells. Sequenced sample: naive CD8+ T cells sorted from blood. These receptors all come from a young man in good health.

This chain links TRBV9 with TRBJ2-7; D possibly uses TRBD1 or TRBD2 (5 bases each). CDR1 and CDR2 (germline): SGDLS, YYNGEE. The CDR3 totals 13 residues. Trimming shortened V by 0 bases and J by 6 bases, and 10 bases separated the two germline ends. CDR3 protein: CASSVVGDREQYF. The CDR3 nucleotides are TGTGCCAGCAGCGTAGTGGGGGACCGCGAGCAGTACTTC.

The chain has TRBV11-2 and TRBJ2-1, with D tentatively TRBD2 (5 bases). Trimming removed 2 bases at V and 2 bases at J, with 10 bases between. Germline values: CDR1 SGHAT, CDR2 FQNNGV. This CDR3 has 15 residues. The CDR3 loop reads CASSLQADPYNEQFF. CDR3 nucleotides: TGTGCCAGCAGCTTACAAGCGGACCCCTACAATGAGCAGTTCTTC.

The V gene is TRBV6-1, the J gene TRBJ2-3; no clear D. Germline V lookup: CDR1 MNHNS, CDR2 SASEGT. V dropped 3 bases and J dropped 2 bases, with 12 bases sitting between them. The length of the CDR3 is 15 residues. The CDR3 sequence is CASSDVNSYTDTQYF. The DNA for the CDR3 is TGTGCCAGCAGTGACGTAAATAGTTACACAGATACGCAGTATTTT.

The chain recombines TRBV7-9 with TRBJ2-2; possibly TRBD1 for D (5 bases). Germline V CDR1 and CDR2: SEHNR, FQNEAQ (reference sequence). Trimming took off 3 bases at V and 1 base at J, with 12 bases between the two ends. This CDR3 contains 16 residues. The CDR3 DNA sequence: TGTGCCAGCAGCTTGGGGCCCGAGATGAACACCGGGGAGCTGTTTTTT. This codes for CASSLGPEMNTGELFF.

V is TRBV29-1 and J is TRBJ2-2; 9 bases agree with TRBD1. CDR1 is SQVTM and CDR2 is ANQGSEA in the germline V gene. The CDR3 consists of 12 residues. Here the CDR3 reads CSGTGLTGELFF. The CDR3 nucleotides are TGCAGTGGGACAGGGCTCACCGGGGAGCTGTTTTTT.

This clone was detected only a few times. J is TRBJ2-3 and V is TRBV7-8; TRBD2 might be the D (6 bases). V lost 7 bases to trimming and J lost 2 bases, with 16 bases between them. Per germline, CDR1 SGHVS and CDR2 FQNEAQ. This CDR3 spans 15 amino acids. This CDR3 is CASTTRGGSTDTQYF. Here the CDR3 DNA reads TGTGCCAGCACCACAAGGGGAGGCTCCACAGATACGCAGTATTTT. Full variable domain (rest looked up from reference TRBV7-8 and TRBJ2-3): GAGVSQSPRYKVAKRGQDVALRCDPISGHVSLFWYQQALGQGPEFLTYFQNEAQLDKSGLPSDRFFAERPEGSVSTLKIQRTQQEDSAVYLCASTTRGGSTDTQYFGPGTRLTVL.

The rearrangement links TRBV7-6 to TRBJ2-1; 13 bases map to TRBD2. V lost 11 bases and J lost 5; bases outside the gene matches: 6. Germline CDR1 and CDR2: SGHVS and FNYEAQ. The CDR3 has 14 residues. The CDR3 bases are TGTGCCGGGAAACTAGCGGGGGGGAACAATGAGCAGTTCTTC. Translated: CAGKLAGGNNEQFF.

The CDR3 DNA follows: TGTGCCAGCAGTTTCCCCACCGGGACAGGGGAGAGTCAGCCCCAGCATTTT. Its translation: CASSFPTGTGESQPQHF. The chain is built from TRBV28 and TRBJ1-5, with 10 bases fitting TRBD1. CDR1 MDHEN and CDR2 SYDVKM come from the germline V gene. This CDR3 spans 17 amino acids. V gave up 3 bases and J gave up 6 bases; unmatched junction bases: 11.

The V call is TRBV27, the J call TRBJ2-3; 9 bases agree with TRBD2. The CDR3 runs 15 residues. With V trimmed by 2 bases and J by 6 bases, 6 bases remained unmatched. Germline CDR1 and CDR2: MNHEY and SMNVEV (reference sequence). The CDR3 spells CASSLRREGGDTQYF. CDR3 DNA sequence: TGTGCCAGCAGTTTACGGCGGGAGGGAGGCGATACGCAGTATTTT.

For this clone: Distinct nucleotide sequences in the sample also encode this CDR3. J is TRBJ2-7 and V is TRBV29-1; possibly TRBD1 for D (5 bases). Germline V CDR1 and CDR2: SQVTM, ANQGSEA. The CDR3 is 13 amino acids. Between the trimmed V and J ends, which lost 2 bases and 0 bases, there was a span of 8 bases. The CDR3 bases are TGCAGCGTTGAATGGGGCAACTCCTACGAGCAGTACTTC. This codes for CSVEWGNSYEQYF.